Listed here is a single T cell receptor (beta chain). Its specificity is unknown. These data originate in a study of T-cell reconstitution after alpha-beta-depleted transplantation in children. Study findings and constraints: Some patients showed high day-60 TCRbeta diversity, which derived from surviving recipient T cells and thymic progenitors. Reportedly, alpha-beta T cells present about two months post-transplant originated from several hundred expanded clones of graft origin. One year after transplant, T-cell counts and diversity came mostly from newly produced T cells.

This CDR3 comprises 17 residues. Germline CDR1 reads SGHTA; CDR2 reads FQGTGA. V lost 3 bases and J lost 4; bases outside the gene matches: 9. A TCRbeta library incorporating unique molecular identifiers was prepared. Using its own MiXCR run on the PCR reads, TCRdb lists one record per CDR3 protein. The data show around 110,000 distinct CDR3 sequences, around 10% seen once. This sequence originates from a boy aged 2-9 years with acute lymphoblastic leukemia, due to receive a stem cell transplant. The sequencing here drew on PBMCs, taken before TCRalphabeta/CD19-depleted stem cell transplant. V is TRBV7-3 and J is TRBJ2-3; 11 nucleotides agree with TRBD1. In DNA form, the CDR3 reads TGTGCCAGCAGCTTGGGGGGTAGGACAGGGGGCGCAGATACGCAGTATTTT. The encoded protein is CASSLGGRTGGADTQYF.